One and the same sample provided the 19 T cell receptor beta chains below, sequenced in a study of T cell responses to AZD1222 COVID-19 vaccine. Generated by immunoSEQ multiplex PCR, the TCRdb table keeps only in-frame clones and is missing some. The sample lists around 130,000 clones; around 90% were seen once. This specimen consisted of peripheral blood, obtained on day 0 of AZD1222 vaccination. The receptors shown here come from an adult in good health.

The chain couples TRBV5-1 to TRBJ1-1; D unclear. The CDR3 length is 13 residues. CDR1 and CDR2 (germline): SGHRS, YFSETQ. V lost 7 bases to trimming and J lost 1 base, with 11 bases between them. CDR3 sequence reads: CASLLPPNTEAFF. The CDR3 coding sequence is TGCGCCAGCCTTCTTCCCCCGAACACTGAAGCTTTCTTT.

J is TRBJ1-3 and V is TRBV10-3; tentative D call: TRBD1 (5 bases). The CDR3 runs 14 residues. Trimming took 6 bases from V and 2 from J, leaving 11 bases between them. Germline V CDR1 and CDR2: ENHRY, SYGVKD. CDR3 region: CAIRPTDPGNTIYF. The CDR3, as DNA: TGTGCCATCAGACCGACAGACCCTGGAAACACCATATATTTT.

The chain combines TRBV19 with TRBJ1-4; D is uncertain. CDR3 length: 12 amino acids. Germline lookup yields CDR1 LNHDA and CDR2 SQIVND (reference sequence). Deletions cut 5 bases from V and 8 bases from J, with 9 bases between. CDR3: CASSPRSEKLFF. The CDR3 bases are TGTGCCAGTAGTCCCCGATCGGAAAAACTGTTTTTT.

Many counts were recorded for this clone. The chain has TRBV6-4 and TRBJ2-2; 9 bases are a match to TRBD1. Germline V gene data show CDR1 as MRHNA and CDR2 as SNTAGT. V trimming: 5 bases; J trimming: 4 bases; junction bases outside the gene matches: 5. This CDR3 has 15 amino acids. The CDR3 loop reads CASSYDRGSTGELFF. CDR3 DNA: TGTGCCAGCAGTTACGACAGGGGGAGCACCGGGGAGCTGTTTTTT.

The chain uses TRBV27 and TRBJ1-2, with D unresolved. This CDR3 comprises 13 residues. CDR1 MNHEY and CDR2 SMNVEV come from the germline V gene (reference sequence). Trimming stripped 6 bases from V and 7 bases from J, with 15 bases between. This CDR3 reads CASRAFGDRGYTF. The CDR3 DNA is TGTGCCAGCAGGGCATTTGGTGATCGTGGCTACACCTTC.

This sequence joins TRBV7-9 and TRBJ1-4; TRBD1 matches 9 bases. J was trimmed by 8 bases and V by 6 bases; bases with no gene match: 10. The germline CDR1 and CDR2 sequences are SEHNR and FQNEAQ (reference sequence). The CDR3 has 15 amino acids. CDR3 residues: CASRPFWDREEKLFF. For the CDR3, the DNA is TGTGCCAGCAGGCCTTTTTGGGACAGGGAAGAAAAACTGTTTTTT.

The chain joins TRBV19 to TRBJ2-2; D is perhaps TRBD1 (5 bases). The V and J ends lost 6 bases and 6 bases respectively, with 8 bases between them. The germline CDR1 and CDR2 sequences are LNHDA and SQIVND (reference sequence). The CDR3 is made up of 12 amino acids. Written as DNA, the CDR3 is TGTGCCAGTAGCCACAGGCCCGGGGAGCTGTTTTTT. This sequence encodes CASSHRPGELFF.

The chain recombines TRBV6-4 with TRBJ2-2, with D possibly being TRBD2 (5 bases). V lost 6 bases and J 3 bases, leaving 8 bases between the germline ends. The CDR3 consists of 13 residues. The V gene's germline CDR1 is MRHNA and CDR2 SNTAGT. The CDR3 reads CASSAGDTGELFF. CDR3 nucleotide sequence: TGTGCCAGCAGCGCCGGGGACACCGGGGAGCTGTTTTTT.

The chain couples TRBV19 to TRBJ2-3, with D perhaps TRBD2 (5 bases). The CDR3 consists of 15 residues. The germline V gene has CDR1 LNHDA and CDR2 SQIVND (reference sequence). Trimming took off 6 bases at V and 6 bases at J, with 19 bases between the two ends. This chain's CDR3 is CASSPFGSRGDTQYF. The CDR3, as DNA: TGTGCCAGTAGCCCGTTTGGCAGCCGGGGTGATACGCAGTATTTT. The full variable domain, its missing parts supplied by reference TRBV19 and TRBJ2-3, is DGGITQSPKYLFRKEGQNVTLSCEQNLNHDAMYWYRQDPGQGLRLIYYSQIVNDFQKGDIAEGYSVSREKKESFPLTVTSAQKNPTAFYLCASSPFGSRGDTQYFGPGTRLTVL.

This sequence joins TRBV9 and TRBJ2-1; possibly TRBD1 for D (5 bases). This CDR3 comprises 14 residues. Germline V gene sequence: CDR1 SGDLS, CDR2 YYNGEE. V dropped 3 bases and J dropped 0 bases, with 7 bases sitting between them. The chain's CDR3 is CASSGQGSYNEQFF. CDR3 nucleotides: TGTGCCAGCAGCGGCCAGGGCTCCTACAATGAGCAGTTCTTC. Variable domain in full (rest from reference TRBV9 and TRBJ2-1): DSGVTQTPKHLITATGQRVTLRCSPRSGDLSVYWYQQSLDQGLQFLIQYYNGEERAKGNILERFSAQQFPDLHSELNLSSLELGDSALYFCASSGQGSYNEQFFGPGTRLTVL.

This chain connects TRBV6-2 or TRBV6-3 to TRBJ1-5; D gene ambiguous. The CDR3 sequence is 15 residues long. Trimming removed 1 base from V and 4 bases from J, with 11 bases in between. Germline values: CDR1 MNHEY, CDR2 SVGEGT. The CDR3 protein is CASSYLYTQNQPQHF. CDR3 DNA sequence: TGTGCCAGCAGTTACTTGTATACCCAAAATCAGCCCCAGCATTTT.

This chain connects TRBV27 to TRBJ1-6, with a possible D match to TRBD1 (6 bases). In germline, CDR1 is MNHEY, CDR2 SMNVEV (reference sequence). This CDR3 is 13 amino acids long. V gave up 7 bases and J gave up 12 bases, with 16 bases separating them. Here the CDR3 reads CASTAHQGGPLHF. CDR3 DNA sequence: TGTGCCAGCACTGCCCATCAAGGGGGACCCCTCCACTTT.

The chain combines TRBV19 with TRBJ2-3; the match to TRBD2 covers 8 bases. Germline CDR1 reads LNHDA; CDR2 reads SQIVND (reference sequence). Trimming at V came to 5 bases and at J to 4 bases, leaving 17 bases not matched to a gene. The CDR3 is 18 residues long. CDR3: CASSLRLAGFGGADTQYF. In nucleotides, the CDR3 is TGTGCCAGTAGTCTCCGGCTAGCGGGTTTTGGGGGGGCAGATACGCAGTATTTT.

This rearrangement joins TRBV5-1 to TRBJ1-2; 7 bases fit TRBD1. Germline CDR1 SGHRS, CDR2 YFSETQ. V was pared by 4 bases and J by 6 bases, with 12 bases of the junction left unmatched. The CDR3 extends over 15 amino acids. CDR3 residues: CASSSLQGGPDGYTF. CDR3 coding DNA: TGCGCCAGCAGCAGCCTACAAGGGGGCCCGGATGGCTACACCTTC. Supplemented by reference TRBV5-1 and TRBJ1-2, the full variable domain reads KAGVTQTPRYLIKTRGQQVTLSCSPISGHRSVSWYQQTPGQGLQFLFEYFSETQRNKGNFPGRFSGRQFSNSRSEMNVSTLELGDSALYLCASSSLQGGPDGYTFGSGTRLTVV.

This clone has only a few counts. The rearrangement uses TRBV7-2 and TRBJ1-5; 8 bases match TRBD1. This CDR3 spans 15 amino acids. The V gene's germline CDR1 is SGHTA and CDR2 FQGNSA. With 6 bases clipped from V and 2 bases from J, the junction kept 6 bases outside the gene matches. For the CDR3, the DNA is TGTGCCAGCAGTCCCGACAGGGGCGGCAATCAGCCCCAGCATTTT. It is translated as CASSPDRGGNQPQHF.

In this sample, this clone turned up a few times. The rearrangement links TRBV3-1 (or the pseudogene TRBV3-2) to TRBJ1-5; D is possibly TRBD1 (6 bases). This CDR3 has 13 residues. From germline, CDR1 is LGHDT and CDR2 YNNKEL (reference sequence). Trimming removed 1 base from V and 7 bases from J, with 8 bases in between. CDR3 amino acids: CASSQAGGQPQHF. DNA for the CDR3: TGTGCCAGCAGCCAAGCGGGGGGCCAGCCCCAGCATTTT.

CDR3 amino acids: CASSLVGVQAEAFF. Here the CDR3 DNA reads TGTGCCAGCAGCTTGGTCGGGGTTCAGGCTGAAGCTTTCTTT. J is TRBJ1-1 and V is TRBV7-2; D is undetermined. Trimming stripped 3 bases from V and 6 bases from J, with 14 bases between. Germline V gives CDR1 SGHTA, CDR2 FQGNSA. CDR3 length: 14 amino acids.

The chain recombines TRBV7-6 with TRBJ2-5; 14 positions match TRBD2. V was pared by 5 bases and J by 1 base, with 21 bases of the junction left unmatched. There are 22 residues in the CDR3. Germline CDR1 and CDR2: SGHVS and FNYEAQ. The CDR3 nucleotides read TGTGCCAGCAGCCTTGGATTCGGATCGGGACTAGCGGGAGACGATTCCCAAGAGACCCAGTACTTC. It yields the protein CASSLGFGSGLAGDDSQETQYF.

The chain is built from TRBV9 and TRBJ1-1; unclear D gene. V lost 0 bases, J lost 5 bases, and 11 bases lay in between. CDR3 length: 14 residues. Germline V gene lookup returns CDR1 SGDLS and CDR2 YYNGEE. CDR3 region: CASSVGGGLTEAFF. The CDR3 bases are TGTGCCAGCAGCGTAGGGGGAGGGTTGACTGAAGCTTTCTTT.